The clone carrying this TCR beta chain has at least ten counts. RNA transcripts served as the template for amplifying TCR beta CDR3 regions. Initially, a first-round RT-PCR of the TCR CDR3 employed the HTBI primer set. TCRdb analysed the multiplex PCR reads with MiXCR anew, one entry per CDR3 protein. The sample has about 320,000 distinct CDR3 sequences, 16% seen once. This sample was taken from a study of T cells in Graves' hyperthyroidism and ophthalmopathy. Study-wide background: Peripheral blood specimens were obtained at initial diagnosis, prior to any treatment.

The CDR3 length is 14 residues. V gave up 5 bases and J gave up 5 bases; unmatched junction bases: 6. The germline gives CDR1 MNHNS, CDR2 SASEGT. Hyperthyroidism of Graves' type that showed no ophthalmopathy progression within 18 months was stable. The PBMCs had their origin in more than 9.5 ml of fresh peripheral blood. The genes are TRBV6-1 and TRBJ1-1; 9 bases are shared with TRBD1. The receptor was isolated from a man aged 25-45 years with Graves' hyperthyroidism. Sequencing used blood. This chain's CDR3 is CASSRRDRATEAFF. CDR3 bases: TGTGCCAGCAGTCGTCGGGACAGGGCAACTGAAGCTTTCTTT.